These 27 T cell receptor beta chains share one sample of origin, sequenced in a study of control samples from healthy donors and cancer patients. Sequencing used immunoSEQ multiplex PCR; TCRdb keeps in-frame clones, though not all of them. The sample lists about 120,000 clones, more than 75% occurring once. Sequencing used blood. Every receptor here comes from an older woman in good health.

The V and J genes are TRBV28 and TRBJ2-5; D call uncertain. The length of the CDR3 is 10 residues. Deletions cut 7 bases from V and 5 bases from J, with 5 bases between. The germline gives CDR1 MDHEN, CDR2 SYDVKM. The CDR3 region is CASKQETQYF. The CDR3 DNA follows: TGTGCCAGCAAGCAGGAGACCCAGTACTTC.

This clone occurred once. The chain combines TRBV4-3 with TRBJ1-2; D unclear. Germline-derived CDR1 and CDR2 are LGHNA and YSLEER. V was clipped by 0 bases and J by 4 bases, with 9 bases between them. The length of the CDR3 is 14 residues. The CDR3 here is CASSQDRPSYGYTF. CDR3 in DNA: TGCGCCAGCAGCCAAGATAGGCCGAGCTATGGCTACACCTTC.

This clone was seen just once. The chain recombines TRBV12-3 or TRBV12-4 with TRBJ2-3; D not certain. This CDR3 region has 12 residues. Trimming shortened V by 0 bases and J by 2 bases, and 0 bases separated the two germline ends. CDR3 amino acids: CASSLATDTQYF. The CDR3 bases are TGTGCCAGCAGTTTAGCCACAGATACGCAGTATTTT.

This CDR3 is CASSLQATTDTQYF. In DNA form, the CDR3 reads TGTGCCAGCAGCTTACAGGCTACCACAGATACGCAGTATTTT. The V and J genes are TRBV7-2 and TRBJ2-3, with D uncertain. V shed 2 bases and J shed 2 bases, with 8 bases lying between them. This CDR3 spans 14 amino acids. Germline CDR1 reads SGHTA; CDR2 reads FQGNSA.

This chain connects TRBV2 to TRBJ2-2; D may match TRBD1 or TRBD2 (5 bases each). The CDR3 is 16 residues long. V was clipped by 3 bases and J by 2 bases, with 13 bases between them. Per germline, CDR1 SNHLY and CDR2 FYNNEI. Here the CDR3 reads CASSEVSGTNTGELFF. CDR3 in DNA: TGTGCCAGCAGTGAGGTTTCCGGGACCAACACCGGGGAGCTGTTTTTT. Together with reference TRBV2 and TRBJ2-2, the CDR3 gives the full variable domain: EPEVTQTPSHQVTQMGQEVILRCVPISNHLYFYWYRQILGQKVEFLVSFYNNEISEKSEIFDDQFSVERPDGSNFTLKIRSTKLEDSAMYFCASSEVSGTNTGELFFGEGSRLTVL.

For the CDR3, the DNA is TGTGCCAGCAGCCTACGGGGGGACAGGGAGGCTGAAAAACTGTTTTTT. This codes for CASSLRGDREAEKLFF. This chain uses TRBV9 with TRBJ1-4; 9 bases fit TRBD1. This CDR3 region has 16 residues. The V segment lost 4 bases and the J segment 7 bases; nucleotides outside the gene matches: 11. The V gene's germline CDR1 is SGDLS and CDR2 YYNGEE. The full variable domain, with the rest looked up from reference TRBV9 and TRBJ1-4, is DSGVTQTPKHLITATGQRVTLRCSPRSGDLSVYWYQQSLDQGLQFLIQYYNGEERAKGNILERFSAQQFPDLHSELNLSSLELGDSALYFCASSLRGDREAEKLFFGSGTQLSVL.

The chain is built from TRBV2 and TRBJ2-7; TRBD1 agrees at 11 bases. The germline V gene encodes CDR1 SNHLY and CDR2 FYNNEI. V trimming: 6 bases; J trimming: 1 base; junction bases outside the gene matches: 5. CDR3 length: 15 residues. In DNA, the CDR3 is TGTGCCAGCAGCTCCGGGACAGGGGGGTCCTACGAGCAGTACTTC. Translating it yields CASSSGTGGSYEQYF.

The rearrangement joins TRBV10-1 to TRBJ1-2; no reliable D call. Germline CDR1 reads WNHNN; CDR2 reads SYGVQD (reference sequence). This CDR3 is built from 13 residues. The ends were cut back, 0 bases at V and 5 bases at J, with 7 bases in the middle. CDR3 in amino acids: CASSESTPYGYTF. The DNA for the CDR3 is TGCGCCAGCAGTGAGTCGACACCTTATGGCTACACCTTC.

The chain uses TRBV4-3 and TRBJ1-5; D not certain. The germline V gene has CDR1 LGHNA and CDR2 YSLEER. The CDR3 is 13 amino acids. The V and J ends lost 0 bases and 5 bases respectively, with 5 bases between them. As DNA, the CDR3 is TGCGCCAGCAGCCAAGATCTGGATCAGCCCCAGCATTTT. Translating it yields CASSQDLDQPQHF.

V usage is TRBV15 and J usage is TRBJ1-3; no firm D call. V lost 3 bases, J lost 1 base, and 16 bases lay in between. The CDR3 extends over 17 amino acids. CDR1 and CDR2 from the germline V gene are LNHNV and YYDKDF (reference sequence). CDR3 residues: CATSREEGPRSGNTIYF. The CDR3 DNA reads as TGTGCCACCAGCAGGGAAGAAGGGCCAAGGTCTGGAAACACCATATATTTT.

The chain has TRBV18 and TRBJ1-1, with D hard to call. This CDR3 is built from 15 residues. V lost 0 bases, J lost 3 bases, and 11 bases lay in between. Germline V CDR1 and CDR2: KGHSH, LQKENI. Written as DNA, the CDR3 is TGTGCCAGCTCACCACCGGCGGGCCCCCACACTGAAGCTTTCTTT. Protein: CASSPPAGPHTEAFF.

The chain couples TRBV5-6 to TRBJ2-5; D might be TRBD1 or TRBD2, each matching 6 bases. Per the germline V gene, CDR1 is SGHDT and CDR2 is YYEEEE. V gave up 4 bases and J gave up 4 bases, with 17 bases separating them. The CDR3 runs to 15 residues. For the CDR3, the DNA is TGTGCCAGCAGCGGAACAGGGCTGGGAGGAGAGACCCAGTACTTC. Residues: CASSGTGLGGETQYF. The entire variable domain, with the rest obtained from reference TRBV5-6 and TRBJ2-5, is as follows: DAGVTQSPTHLIKTRGQQVTLRCSPKSGHDTVSWYQQALGQGPQFIFQYYEEEERQRGNFPDRFSGHQFPNYSSELNVNALLLGDSALYLCASSGTGLGGETQYFGPGTRLLVL.

The V gene is TRBV11-1, the J gene TRBJ2-5, with D unresolved. Germline CDR1 is SGHAT and CDR2 is FQDESV (reference sequence). V was trimmed by 5 bases and J by 5 bases, leaving 12 bases between them. CDR3 length: 13 residues. This CDR3 is CASSPGLGETQYF. DNA for the CDR3: TGTGCCAGCAGCCCCGGTCTTGGTGAGACCCAGTACTTC.

The J gene is TRBJ2-2, the V gene TRBV5-1; D gene uncertain. Trimming removed 0 bases from V and 4 bases from J, with 10 bases in between. The germline V gene has CDR1 SGHRS and CDR2 YFSETQ. CDR3 length equals 15 residues. The CDR3 DNA reads as TGCGCCAGCAGCTTGGCAGTTTACGGCACCGGGGAGCTGTTTTTT. This encodes CASSLAVYGTGELFF.

The chain combines TRBV7-3 with TRBJ2-5; D ambiguous. The germline V and J ends were trimmed by 5 bases and 4 bases, with 14 bases remaining between them. The CDR3 contains 14 residues. The germline CDR1 and CDR2 sequences are SGHTA and FQGTGA. CDR3 sequence: CASSLTGILETQYF. CDR3 nucleotides: TGTGCCAGCAGCCTGACTGGTATTTTAGAGACCCAGTACTTC.

This chain uses TRBV10-1 with TRBJ2-2; D remains unclear. Between the trimmed V and J ends, which lost 0 bases and 6 bases, there was a span of 5 bases. Germline CDR1 reads WNHNN; CDR2 reads SYGVQD (reference sequence). This CDR3 has 13 amino acids. This CDR3 reads CASSESLPGELFF. DNA for the CDR3: TGCGCCAGCAGTGAGTCCCTTCCCGGGGAGCTGTTTTTT.

The V call is TRBV5-1, the J call TRBJ2-1; tentatively, D is TRBD1 (5 bases). Germline V lookup: CDR1 SGHRS, CDR2 YFSETQ. V was pared by 0 bases and J by 7 bases, with 11 bases between. The CDR3 loop spans 14 amino acids. The CDR3 DNA reads as TGCGCCAGCAGCTTGGCCCAGGGATCGAATGAGCAGTTCTTC. It yields the protein CASSLAQGSNEQFF.

The V gene is TRBV7-9, the J gene TRBJ1-4; D may be TRBD1 (6 bases). Trimming removed 4 bases from V and 7 bases from J, with 13 bases in between. Germline CDR1 and CDR2: SEHNR and FQNEAQ (reference sequence). The CDR3 contains 14 residues. The CDR3 spells CASSYTRGSEKLFF. CDR3 sequence (DNA): TGTGCCAGCAGCTACACAAGGGGGTCTGAAAAACTGTTTTTT.

The chain has TRBV5-1 and TRBJ2-5; TRBD2 matches 14 bases. Germline assignment: CDR1 SGHRS and CDR2 YFSETQ. V lost 2 bases to trimming and J lost 7 bases; unmatched junction nucleotides: 7. The CDR3 totals 16 residues. CDR3 bases: TGCGCCAGCAGCTTCGGACTAGCGGGGGGTATAGGGACCCAGTACTTC. Translation: CASSFGLAGGIGTQYF.

The V gene is TRBV4-1, the J gene TRBJ1-1; unclear D gene. CDR3 size: 15 residues. Germline-derived CDR1 and CDR2 are MGHRA and YSYEKL. V was clipped by 4 bases and J by 4 bases, with 16 bases between them. The CDR3 region is CASSLQSGWGTEAFF. The CDR3 bases are TGCGCCAGCAGCCTCCAGTCCGGGTGGGGCACTGAAGCTTTCTTT.

This clone was counted once. The chain uses TRBV7-9 and TRBJ1-6, with 7 nucleotides matching TRBD1. From germline, CDR1 is SEHNR and CDR2 FQNEAQ (reference sequence). This CDR3 comprises 14 residues. With 4 bases clipped from V and 8 bases from J, the junction kept 5 bases outside the gene matches. The CDR3 coding sequence is TGTGCCAGCAGCTCAACAGGGGCAGATTCACCCCTCCACTTT. Its translation: CASSSTGADSPLHF. Looking up the rest from reference TRBV7-9 and TRBJ1-6 gives the full variable domain: DTGVSQNPRHKITKRGQNVTFRCDPISEHNRLYWYRQTLGQGPEFLTYFQNEAQLEKSRLLSDRFSAERPKGSFSTLEIQRTEQGDSAMYLCASSSTGADSPLHFGNGTRLTVT.

This clone appeared a single time. As DNA, the CDR3 is TGTGCCAGCGAAGAGCGGGGTTACACAGATACGCAGTATTTT. It codes for CASEERGYTDTQYF. The chain uses TRBV5-4 and TRBJ2-3; 7 bases fit TRBD2. CDR1 is SGHNT, CDR2 YYREEE, per germline (reference sequence). V lost 7 bases and J lost 2; bases outside the gene matches: 7. The CDR3 has 14 amino acids.

The chain is built from TRBV15 and TRBJ2-5; 8 nucleotides align to TRBD2. From germline, CDR1 is LNHNV and CDR2 YYDKDF (reference sequence). The CDR3 covers 17 residues. The V segment lost 7 bases and the J segment 7 bases; nucleotides outside the gene matches: 20. In DNA form, the CDR3 reads TGTGCCACCACCCAGGGAGGGGTAGCGGGGTTTAGGGTGACCCAGTACTTC. This codes for CATTQGGVAGFRVTQYF.

The gene calls are TRBV7-2 and TRBJ2-7, with D tentatively TRBD2 (7 bases). The CDR3 totals 18 residues. CDR1 is SGHTA, CDR2 FQGNSA, per germline. Trimming pared 5 bases from V and 3 bases from J, leaving 26 bases between. The CDR3 sequence is CASSPLGGQGHLYYEQYF. The CDR3 bases are TGTGCCAGCAGCCCCCTCGGGGGGCAGGGGCACCTATACTACGAGCAGTACTTC. Together with reference TRBV7-2 and TRBJ2-7, the CDR3 gives the full variable domain: GAGVSQSPSNKVTEKGKDVELRCDPISGHTALYWYRQSLGQGLEFLIYFQGNSAPDKSGLPSDRFSAERTGGSVSTLTIQRTQQEDSAVYLCASSPLGGQGHLYYEQYFGPGTRLTVT.

This chain joins TRBV18 and TRBJ1-6; the match to TRBD1 covers 8 bases. The V segment lost 2 bases and the J segment 7 bases; nucleotides outside the gene matches: 7. Germline V gene sequence: CDR1 KGHSH, CDR2 LQKENI. The length of the CDR3 is 16 residues. The CDR3 reads CASSPGLGQANSPLHF. The CDR3 bases are TGTGCCAGCTCACCAGGCCTGGGACAGGCAAATTCACCCCTCCACTTT.

The V call is TRBV6-1, the J call TRBJ2-2; D gene unclear. This CDR3 spans 13 amino acids. The germline V and J ends were trimmed by 1 base and 6 bases, with 6 bases remaining between them. Germline V gene data show CDR1 as MNHNS and CDR2 as SASEGT. The CDR3 reads CASSEVRAGELFF. Written as DNA, the CDR3 is TGTGCCAGCAGTGAAGTACGGGCCGGGGAGCTGTTTTTT.

This clone was recorded once. The genes are TRBV10-3 and TRBJ2-3; D is undetermined. Germline V CDR1 and CDR2: ENHRY, SYGVKD. The CDR3 totals 14 residues. V was pared by 6 bases and J by 2 bases, with 12 bases between. Written as DNA, the CDR3 is TGTGCCATCAGGACTGAGCTTCCCACAGATACGCAGTATTTT. Translated: CAIRTELPTDTQYF.